This TCR beta chain was sequenced for a study of shared clonotypes between healthy human individuals. Regarding the study as a whole: Clonotypes which were not shared had lower generation probabilities than clonotypes that all four donors shared.

The table came from immunoSEQ multiplex PCR; TCRdb's copy has only in-frame clones and leaves some out. The table has some 1 million clones, about 70% seen once; the top ten hold about 1.5%. Between the trimmed V and J ends, which lost 10 bases and 0 bases, there was a span of 16 bases. CDR3 length: 15 residues. Germline V gene data show CDR1 as MNHNS and CDR2 as SASEGT. This clone showed up just a few times. Its target is unknown. Sequenced material: memory CD4+ T cells sorted from blood. Described subset: CD45RA-negative fraction. This chain uses TRBV6-1 with TRBJ1-5; no clear D. This receptor was identified in a man in his late teens or twenties in good health. The CDR3 DNA reads TGTGCCACCAGACCGGAGAGCTCTAGCAATCAGCCCCAGCATTTT. Residues: CATRPESSSNQPQHF.